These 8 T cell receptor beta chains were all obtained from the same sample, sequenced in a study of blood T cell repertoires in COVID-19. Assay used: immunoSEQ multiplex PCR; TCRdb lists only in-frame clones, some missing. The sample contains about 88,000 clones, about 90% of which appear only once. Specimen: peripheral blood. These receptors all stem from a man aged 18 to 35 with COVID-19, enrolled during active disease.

The CDR3 loop is CATSRDLRQGVGQPQHF. The DNA of the CDR3 is TGTGCCACCAGCAGAGATCTGAGACAGGGGGTAGGGCAGCCCCAGCATTTT. The chain carries TRBV15 and TRBJ1-5, with 9 bases that match TRBD1. CDR1 and CDR2 from the germline V gene are LNHNV and YYDKDF (reference sequence). CDR3 length equals 17 residues. V gave up 0 bases and J gave up 7 bases; unmatched junction bases: 10.

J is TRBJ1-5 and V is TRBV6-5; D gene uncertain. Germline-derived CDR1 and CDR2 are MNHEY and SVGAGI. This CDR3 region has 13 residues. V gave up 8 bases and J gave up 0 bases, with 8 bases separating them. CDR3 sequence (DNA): TGTGCCAGCGGAGCGATTAGCAATCAGCCCCAGCATTTT. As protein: CASGAISNQPQHF.

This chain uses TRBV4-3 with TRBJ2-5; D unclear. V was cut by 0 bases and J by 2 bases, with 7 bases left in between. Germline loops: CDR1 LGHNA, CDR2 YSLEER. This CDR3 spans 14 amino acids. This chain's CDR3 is CASSQEYSQETQYF. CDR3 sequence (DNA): TGCGCCAGCAGCCAAGAATACAGTCAAGAGACCCAGTACTTC.

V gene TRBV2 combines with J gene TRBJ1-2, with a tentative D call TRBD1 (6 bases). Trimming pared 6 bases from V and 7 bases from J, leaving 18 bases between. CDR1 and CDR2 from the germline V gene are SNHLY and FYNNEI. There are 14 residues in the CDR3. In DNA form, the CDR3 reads TGTGCCAGCAGCGTACAGGGTTTACGAAGTGGCTACACCTTC. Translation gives CASSVQGLRSGYTF.

CDR3 nucleotides: TGTGCCAGCAGTGGGACAGGGGAAGTTTCAACTAATGAAAAACTGTTTTTT. As protein: CASSGTGEVSTNEKLFF. This sequence joins TRBV6-2 or TRBV6-3 and TRBJ1-4; TRBD1 matches 10 bases. The CDR3 consists of 17 residues. Trimming took 5 bases from V and 0 from J; bases not matched to a gene: 6. From germline, CDR1 is MNHEY and CDR2 SVGEGT.

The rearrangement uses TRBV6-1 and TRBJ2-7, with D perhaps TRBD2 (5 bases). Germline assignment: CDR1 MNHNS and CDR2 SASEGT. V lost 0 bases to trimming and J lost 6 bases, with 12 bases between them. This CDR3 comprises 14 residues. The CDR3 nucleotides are TGTGCCAGCAGTGAAGCACACTCGGCGGGCGAGCAGTACTTC. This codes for CASSEAHSAGEQYF.

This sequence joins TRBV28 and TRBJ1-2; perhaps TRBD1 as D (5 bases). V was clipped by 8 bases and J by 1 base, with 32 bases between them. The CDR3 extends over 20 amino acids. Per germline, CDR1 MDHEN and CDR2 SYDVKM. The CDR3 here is CASSLPGGGTRSVLNYGYTF. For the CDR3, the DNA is TGTGCCAGCTCCCTACCAGGTGGAGGGACCCGCAGCGTCCTTAACTATGGCTACACCTTC.

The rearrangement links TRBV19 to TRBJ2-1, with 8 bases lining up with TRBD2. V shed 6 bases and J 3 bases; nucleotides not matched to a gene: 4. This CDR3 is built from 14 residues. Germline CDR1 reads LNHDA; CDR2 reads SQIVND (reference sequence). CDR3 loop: CASSPTSVYNEQFF. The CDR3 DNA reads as TGTGCCAGTAGCCCGACTAGCGTCTACAATGAGCAGTTCTTC.